The T cell receptor beta chain described here comes from a study of T cell changes during pregnancy in multiple sclerosis. Here immunoSEQ multiplex PCR was the method, and the copy in TCRdb shows in-frame clones only, minus some. The data contain about 59,000 clones, approximately 94% of them singletons. This CDR3 region has 13 residues. Between the trimmed V and J ends, which lost 0 bases and 4 bases, there was a span of 7 bases. Germline V gene sequence: CDR1 SGHRS, CDR2 YFSETQ. About this clone: Other DNA sequences from this sample encode an identical CDR3 as well.

The sequence came from a female donor with multiple sclerosis, enrolled in a pregnancy study. This chain connects TRBV5-1 to TRBJ1-1; D possibly corresponds to TRBD1 (5 bases). Material: CD8+ T cells from peripheral blood mononuclear cells, obtained after pregnancy. CDR3 loop: CASSLGGGTEAFF. The CDR3 DNA reads TGCGCCAGCAGCTTGGGCGGGGGCACTGAAGCTTTCTTT.